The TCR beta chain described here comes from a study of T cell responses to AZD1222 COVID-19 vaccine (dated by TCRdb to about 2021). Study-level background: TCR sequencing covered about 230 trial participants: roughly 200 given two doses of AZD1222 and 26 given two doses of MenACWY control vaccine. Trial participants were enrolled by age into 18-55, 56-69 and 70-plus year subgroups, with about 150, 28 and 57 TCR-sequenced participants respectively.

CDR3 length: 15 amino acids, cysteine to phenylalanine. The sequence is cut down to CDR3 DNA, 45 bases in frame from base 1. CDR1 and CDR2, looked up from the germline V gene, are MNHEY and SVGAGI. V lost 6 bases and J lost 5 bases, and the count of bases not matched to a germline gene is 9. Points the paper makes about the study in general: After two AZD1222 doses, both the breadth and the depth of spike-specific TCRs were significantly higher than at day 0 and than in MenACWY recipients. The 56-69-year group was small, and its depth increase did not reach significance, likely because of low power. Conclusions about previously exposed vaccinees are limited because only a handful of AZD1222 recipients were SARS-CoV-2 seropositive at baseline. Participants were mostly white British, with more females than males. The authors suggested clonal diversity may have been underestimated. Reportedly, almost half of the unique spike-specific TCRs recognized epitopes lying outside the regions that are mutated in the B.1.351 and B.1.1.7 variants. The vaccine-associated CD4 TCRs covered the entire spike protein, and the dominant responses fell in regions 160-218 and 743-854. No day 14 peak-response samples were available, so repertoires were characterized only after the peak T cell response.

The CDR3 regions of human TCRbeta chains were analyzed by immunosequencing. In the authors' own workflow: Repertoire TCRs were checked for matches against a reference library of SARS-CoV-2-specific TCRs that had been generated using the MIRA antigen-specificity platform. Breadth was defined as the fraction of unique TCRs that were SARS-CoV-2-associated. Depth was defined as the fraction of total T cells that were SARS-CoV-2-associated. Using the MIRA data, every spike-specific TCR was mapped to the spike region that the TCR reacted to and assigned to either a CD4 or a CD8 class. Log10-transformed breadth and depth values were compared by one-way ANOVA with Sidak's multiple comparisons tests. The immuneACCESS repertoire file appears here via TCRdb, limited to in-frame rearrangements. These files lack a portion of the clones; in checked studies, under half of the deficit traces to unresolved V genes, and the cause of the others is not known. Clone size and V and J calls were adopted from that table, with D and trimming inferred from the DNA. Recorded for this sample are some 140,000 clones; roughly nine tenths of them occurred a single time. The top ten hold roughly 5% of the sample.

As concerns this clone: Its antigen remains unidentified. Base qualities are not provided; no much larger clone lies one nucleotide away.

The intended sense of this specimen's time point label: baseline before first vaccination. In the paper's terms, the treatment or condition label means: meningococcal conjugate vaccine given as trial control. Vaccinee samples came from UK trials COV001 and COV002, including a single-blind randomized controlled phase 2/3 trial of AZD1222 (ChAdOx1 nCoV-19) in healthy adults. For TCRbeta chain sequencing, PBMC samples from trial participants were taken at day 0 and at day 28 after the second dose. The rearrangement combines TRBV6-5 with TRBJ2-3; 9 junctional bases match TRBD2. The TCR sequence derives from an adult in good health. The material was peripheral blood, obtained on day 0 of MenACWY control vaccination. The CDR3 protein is CASRETSGIVDTQYF. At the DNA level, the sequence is TGTGCCAGCAGGGAGACTAGCGGTATTGTAGATACGCAGTATTTT.